Below, 29 T cell receptor beta chains from the same sample are listed, as sequenced in a study of cytomegalovirus exposure and HLA in healthy donors. The primer mix had 60 Vbeta and 13 Jbeta primers. Sequenced by immunoSEQ multiplex PCR; TCRdb stores in-frame clones only, minus some. The table includes 250,000 to 300,000 clones, 80% to 95% detected once. Sequenced material: PBMCs. These TCRs come from a girl between 2 and 10 years old in good health and CMV-seronegative.

This sequence joins TRBV19 and TRBJ1-1; D is undetermined. Germline CDR1 and CDR2: LNHDA and SQIVND (reference sequence). This CDR3 has 13 residues. Trimming shortened V by 6 bases and J by 0 bases, and 8 bases separated the two germline ends. This CDR3 is CASRALVNTEAFF. The CDR3 DNA reads TGTGCCAGTAGAGCCCTGGTGAACACTGAAGCTTTCTTT. Supplemented by reference TRBV19 and TRBJ1-1, the full variable domain reads DGGITQSPKYLFRKEGQNVTLSCEQNLNHDAMYWYRQDPGQGLRLIYYSQIVNDFQKGDIAEGYSVSREKKESFPLTVTSAQKNPTAFYLCASRALVNTEAFFGQGTRLTVV.

The V gene is TRBV19, the J gene TRBJ1-2; 8 nucleotides agree with TRBD1. V lost 3 bases, J lost 2 bases, and 8 bases stayed unmatched. Germline-derived CDR1 and CDR2 are LNHDA and SQIVND (reference sequence). CDR3 length equals 16 residues. This chain's CDR3 is CASSIPQGAWNYGYTF. DNA of the CDR3: TGTGCCAGTAGTATCCCTCAGGGGGCTTGGAACTATGGCTACACCTTC.

The rearrangement uses TRBV10-3 and TRBJ2-2; D may be TRBD1 (6 bases). CDR1 and CDR2 from the germline V gene are ENHRY and SYGVKD. V lost 2 bases and J 6 bases, leaving 16 bases between the germline ends. The CDR3 is 16 amino acids. The CDR3 here is CAISERQATGAGELFF. DNA for the CDR3: TGTGCCATCAGTGAGCGACAGGCGACGGGCGCCGGGGAGCTGTTTTTT.

The chain uses TRBV6-7 and TRBJ1-1, with D possibly being TRBD1 (6 bases). TRBV6-7 is assigned to the ORF class and has an uncertain function. The CDR3 is 19 residues long. The V gene lost 0 bases and the J gene lost 0 bases, with 20 bases spanning the gap. Here the CDR3 DNA reads TGTGCCAGCAGTTACTCACGGGGGGCGCAAATTGAGTTGAACACTGAAGCTTTCTTT. This codes for CASSYSRGAQIELNTEAFF.

The chain combines TRBV27 with TRBJ1-1; D is unresolved. The CDR3 length is 14 residues. V was clipped by 1 base and J by 11 bases, with 17 bases between them. Germline CDR1 is MNHEY and CDR2 is SMNVEV (reference sequence). The CDR3 here is CASSLLGDGRSAFF. In DNA, the CDR3 is TGTGCCAGCAGTTTATTGGGCGACGGTAGGTCGGCTTTCTTT.

The rearrangement uses TRBV30 and TRBJ1-5; 7 bases line up with TRBD1. The CDR3 consists of 15 residues. The V and J ends lost 2 bases and 3 bases, in that order; junction bases with no gene match: 7. The germline V gene encodes CDR1 GTSNPN and CDR2 SVGIG (reference sequence). The CDR3 loop reads CAWSLQGGVNQPQHF. The CDR3 coding sequence is TGTGCCTGGAGTCTCCAGGGGGGCGTCAATCAGCCCCAGCATTTT.

The chain is built from TRBV15 and TRBJ2-2; 10 bases map to TRBD2. V shed 1 base, J shed 8 bases, and the junction held 7 bases outside the gene matches. The CDR3 is made up of 16 amino acids. The V gene's germline CDR1 is LNHNV and CDR2 YYDKDF (reference sequence). As DNA, the CDR3 is TGTGCCACCAGCAGAGCCTTGCTAGCGGGAGTGGGGGAGCTGTTTTTT. Protein sequence: CATSRALLAGVGELFF.

The J gene is TRBJ2-7, the V gene TRBV4-2; 9 positions agree with TRBD2. CDR1 and CDR2 (germline): LGHNA, YNFKEQ. CDR3 length equals 17 residues. J gave up 7 bases and V 0 bases, and 13 bases lay outside the gene matches. The DNA for the CDR3 is TGTGCCAGCAGCCAAGATAACGCGGGAGGGCCCTTCGGTGAGCAGTACTTC. Translation: CASSQDNAGGPFGEQYF.

This chain connects TRBV6-5 to TRBJ2-4; tentative D call: TRBD1 (6 bases). The CDR3 totals 15 residues. Trimming left V 6 bases short and J 0 bases short, with 12 bases between. The germline V gene encodes CDR1 MNHEY and CDR2 SVGAGI. CDR3 sequence: CASRRDTLAKNIQYF. CDR3 DNA: TGTGCCAGCAGGAGGGACACCCTAGCCAAAAACATTCAGTACTTC.

On this clone itself: Other DNA sequences of this sample code for an identical CDR3. The chain recombines TRBV25-1 with TRBJ2-2, with unresolved D. The ends were cut back, 0 bases at V and 0 bases at J, with 2 bases in the middle. The germline gives CDR1 MGHDK, CDR2 SYGVNS. The CDR3 spans 14 residues. CDR3 DNA: TGTGCCAGCAGTGAATATACGAACACCGGGGAGCTGTTTTTT. It encodes CASSEYTNTGELFF.

The rearrangement links TRBV19 to TRBJ2-1; 8 nucleotides line up with TRBD2. This CDR3 region has 16 residues. With V trimmed by 6 bases and J by 6 bases, 13 bases remained unmatched. Germline values: CDR1 LNHDA, CDR2 SQIVND (reference sequence). CDR3 residues: CASRNLSGTRRNEQFF. As DNA, the CDR3 is TGTGCCAGTAGAAACCTATCCGGGACTAGACGCAATGAGCAGTTCTTC.

This sequence joins TRBV6-1 and TRBJ2-5; TRBD2 is a possible D gene (6 bases). The CDR3 covers 14 residues. The germline V and J ends were trimmed by 5 bases and 1 base, with 11 bases remaining between them. Germline values: CDR1 MNHNS, CDR2 SASEGT. CDR3 coding DNA: TGTGCCAGCAGTTCGGTGCGGGGCCAAGAGACCCAGTACTTC. It is translated as CASSSVRGQETQYF.

The V and J genes are TRBV13 and TRBJ2-7; the match to TRBD1 covers 12 bases. The V segment lost 5 bases and the J segment 4 bases; nucleotides outside the gene matches: 6. The CDR3 sequence is 15 residues long. Germline V gene lookup returns CDR1 PRHDT and CDR2 FYEKMQ (reference sequence). In DNA, the CDR3 is TGTGCCAGCAGCCGACCGGGACAGGGGGCGTACGAGCAGTACTTC. Amino acids: CASSRPGQGAYEQYF.

The CDR3 sequence: CASSVTGSNTEAFF. CDR3 bases: TGTGCCAGTAGTGTAACAGGGAGTAACACTGAAGCTTTCTTT. The chain carries TRBV19 and TRBJ1-1, with a tentative D call TRBD1 (6 bases). Trimming left V 5 bases short and J 2 bases short, with 12 bases between. CDR3 size: 14 residues. Germline assignment: CDR1 LNHDA and CDR2 SQIVND (reference sequence).

The chain recombines TRBV19 with TRBJ1-1; D perhaps matches TRBD1 (5 bases). V dropped 7 bases and J dropped 3 bases, with 21 bases sitting between them. The CDR3 length is 16 residues. CDR1 is LNHDA, CDR2 SQIVND, per germline (reference sequence). In DNA, the CDR3 is TGTGCCAGTACCCCGGGGTCCCGCGGGACGCACACTGAAGCTTTCTTT. Protein: CASTPGSRGTHTEAFF.

The chain employs TRBV5-4 and TRBJ1-2; maybe TRBD1 (5 bases). The CDR3 is 11 amino acids. Trimming cost V 5 bases and J 8 bases, with 10 bases left between them. Germline CDR1 and CDR2: SGHNT and YYREEE (reference sequence). The CDR3 bases are TGTGCCAGCAGGGGACTATACGGCTACACCTTC. Encoded protein: CASRGLYGYTF. Using reference TRBV5-4 and TRBJ1-2 for the parts outside the CDR3, the full variable domain is ETGVTQSPTHLIKTRGQQVTLRCSSQSGHNTVSWYQQALGQGPQFIFQYYREEENGRGNFPPRFSGLQFPNYSSELNVNALELDDSALYLCASRGLYGYTFGSGTRLTVV.

The chain uses TRBV11-2 and TRBJ2-2; possible D gene TRBD2, 5 bases. Germline V gene data show CDR1 as SGHAT and CDR2 as FQNNGV. The CDR3 sequence is 16 residues long. Trimming stripped 2 bases from V and 4 bases from J, with 14 bases between. The CDR3 reads CASSLTPSGGTGELFF. DNA for the CDR3: TGTGCCAGCAGCTTAACCCCTTCTGGAGGCACCGGGGAGCTGTTTTTT. Full variable domain (rest looked up from reference TRBV11-2 and TRBJ2-2): EAGVAQSPRYKIIEKRQSVAFWCNPISGHATLYWYQQILGQGPKLLIQFQNNGVVDDSQLPKDRFSAERLKGVDSTLKIQPAKLEDSAVYLCASSLTPSGGTGELFFGEGSRLTVL.

The V gene is TRBV18, the J gene TRBJ1-2; no definite D call. Trimming pared 1 base from V and 6 bases from J, leaving 24 bases between. Germline CDR1 and CDR2: KGHSH and LQKENI. The CDR3 has 18 residues. The CDR3 sequence: CASSPLPLAGIQFNGYTF. CDR3 in DNA: TGTGCCAGCTCACCACTTCCTCTGGCGGGGATCCAGTTTAATGGCTACACCTTC.

J is TRBJ2-2 and V is TRBV19, with TRBD2 matching 12 bases. The CDR3 has 17 amino acids. V was pared by 4 bases and J by 8 bases, with 11 bases of the junction left unmatched. Per germline, CDR1 LNHDA and CDR2 SQIVND (reference sequence). The CDR3 loop reads CASSRDLAGGPFGELFF. CDR3 nucleotide sequence: TGTGCCAGTAGTAGGGATCTAGCGGGAGGGCCGTTTGGGGAGCTGTTTTTT. Supplemented by reference TRBV19 and TRBJ2-2, the full variable domain reads DGGITQSPKYLFRKEGQNVTLSCEQNLNHDAMYWYRQDPGQGLRLIYYSQIVNDFQKGDIAEGYSVSREKKESFPLTVTSAQKNPTAFYLCASSRDLAGGPFGELFFGEGSRLTVL.

The J gene is TRBJ1-4, the V gene TRBV28, with TRBD1 as a possible D gene (6 bases). This CDR3 spans 12 amino acids. With 5 bases removed from V and 7 bases from J, the gap between germline ends came to 8 bases. Per the germline V gene, CDR1 is MDHEN and CDR2 is SYDVKM. CDR3 region: CASSTGFEKLFF. Here the CDR3 DNA reads TGTGCCAGCAGTACAGGGTTTGAAAAACTGTTTTTT.

The V call is TRBV6-6, the J call TRBJ2-7; D is possibly TRBD2 (5 bases). The germline V and J ends were trimmed by 2 bases and 4 bases, with 9 bases remaining between them. Germline V lookup: CDR1 MNHNY, CDR2 SVGAGI (reference sequence). CDR3 size: 13 residues. As DNA, the CDR3 is TGTGCCAGCAGTTACAACCGAGGGTACGAGCAGTACTTC. It encodes CASSYNRGYEQYF.

V usage is TRBV7-6 and J usage is TRBJ2-7, with D possibly being TRBD1 (6 bases). The CDR3 consists of 13 residues. Germline assignment: CDR1 SGHVS and CDR2 FNYEAQ. The V end lost 1 base, the J end lost 3 bases, and 7 bases lay between the germline ends. The CDR3 loop reads CASSLEDSYEQYF. CDR3 DNA: TGTGCCAGCAGCTTAGAGGACAGCTACGAGCAGTACTTC.

This rearrangement joins TRBV5-1 to TRBJ1-2, with a weak D call TRBD1 (5 bases). CDR3 length: 15 residues. V was pared by 0 bases and J by 2 bases, with 11 bases between. Germline values: CDR1 SGHRS, CDR2 YFSETQ. CDR3 sequence reads: CASSLAETENYGYTF. The CDR3 DNA follows: TGCGCCAGCAGCTTGGCCGAGACAGAGAACTATGGCTACACCTTC.

J is TRBJ2-3 and V is TRBV2, with 8 bases identical to TRBD1. This CDR3 region has 12 residues. Trimming cost V 6 bases and J 5 bases; bases outside gene matches: 1. Germline V lookup: CDR1 SNHLY, CDR2 FYNNEI. DNA for the CDR3: TGTGCCAGCAGGACAGGGGAAGATACGCAGTATTTT. Residues: CASRTGEDTQYF.

This clone turned up a few times. The chain has TRBV5-6 and TRBJ1-5, with D possibly matching TRBD1 (5 bases). The CDR3 is made up of 15 amino acids. The V and J ends lost 4 bases and 1 base respectively, with 12 bases between them. Germline V CDR1 and CDR2: SGHDT, YYEEEE. The CDR3 DNA reads TGTGCCAGCAGCATCCTGGGGGGAAGCAATCAGCCCCAGCATTTT. Translation: CASSILGGSNQPQHF.

The rearrangement joins TRBV5-4 to TRBJ2-1, with D maybe TRBD2 (6 bases). Per germline, CDR1 SGHNT and CDR2 YYREEE (reference sequence). The germline V and J ends were trimmed by 0 bases and 7 bases, with 14 bases remaining between them. The CDR3 consists of 15 residues. The CDR3 nucleotides are TGTGCCAGCAGCTTGGCCGGGCTAGCGCTGAATGAGCAGTTCTTC. It encodes CASSLAGLALNEQFF.

The J gene is TRBJ1-6, the V gene TRBV5-5, with 9 positions matching TRBD1. The CDR3 runs 15 residues. The V gene end was trimmed by 3 bases and the J gene end by 9 bases; junction bases not matched to a gene: 7. Germline CDR1 reads SGHKS; CDR2 reads YYEKEE (reference sequence). The CDR3 DNA sequence: TGTGCCAGCAGCTCCCCGGGACAGGGTACTTCACCCCTCCACTTT. Translation: CASSSPGQGTSPLHF.

The rearrangement links TRBV15 to TRBJ2-1, with D possibly TRBD1 on 6 matching bases. The V end lost 1 base, the J end lost 3 bases, and 7 bases lay between the germline ends. The CDR3 is 14 residues long. The germline V gene has CDR1 LNHNV and CDR2 YYDKDF (reference sequence). CDR3 in amino acids: CATSRGTVYNEQFF. In nucleotides, the CDR3 is TGTGCCACCAGCAGAGGGACAGTCTACAATGAGCAGTTCTTC.

Concerning this clone: Other nucleotide sequences from this sample produce the same CDR3. This chain joins TRBV29-1 and TRBJ1-1; no clear D. V shed 4 bases and J shed 0 bases, with 9 bases lying between them. Germline V gene sequence: CDR1 SQVTM, CDR2 ANQGSEA. The CDR3 has 13 amino acids. CDR3 nucleotides: TGCAGCGTTGCGGGGAAGATGAACACTGAAGCTTTCTTT. Encoded protein: CSVAGKMNTEAFF.